What follows are 8 T cell receptor beta chains derived from one specimen sequenced in a study of OX40 agonist ivuxolimab in advanced cancers. The assay was immunoSEQ multiplex PCR, and TCRdb's table has in-frame clones only and misses some. The table records over 90,000 clones, 90% of them present only once. The sequencing here drew on CD4+ or CD8+ T cells sorted from blood, taken in a trial of the OX40 agonist ivuxolimab. The receptors stem from an adult with an advanced solid tumor such as melanoma, head and neck, liver or kidney cancer.

This chain uses TRBV7-6 with TRBJ1-4; tentative D call: TRBD1 (6 bases). The ends were cut back, 2 bases at V and 3 bases at J, with 13 bases in the middle. Germline CDR1 and CDR2: SGHVS and FNYEAQ. This CDR3 contains 16 residues. The chain's CDR3 is CASSLTVGGPNEKLFF. As DNA, the CDR3 is TGTGCCAGCAGCTTAACTGTGGGGGGCCCTAATGAAAAACTGTTTTTT.

V gene TRBV28 combines with J gene TRBJ2-7, with unresolved D. The germline gives CDR1 MDHEN, CDR2 SYDVKM. Deletions cut 8 bases from V and 0 bases from J, with 20 bases between. The CDR3 has 16 amino acids. For the CDR3, the DNA is TGTGCCAGCGGTTCCACCCGCCGAGCGCGCTCCTACGAGCAGTACTTC. Translation gives CASGSTRRARSYEQYF.

The J gene is TRBJ2-3, the V gene TRBV30, with TRBD2 matching 11 bases. The junction had 6 bases not matched to a gene; V was cut back by 0 bases and J by 1 base. The V gene's germline CDR1 is GTSNPN and CDR2 SVGIG (reference sequence). This CDR3 region has 17 residues. The CDR3 region has the DNA TGTGCCTGGAGTGTCGTCCGGACTAGCGGGCGCACAGATACGCAGTATTTT. Translated: CAWSVVRTSGRTDTQYF. Combining the CDR3 with reference TRBV30 and TRBJ2-3 gives the whole variable domain SQTIHQWPATLVQPVGSPLSLECTVEGTSNPNLYWYRQAAGRGLQLLFYSVGIGQISSEVPQNLSASRPQDRQFILSSKKLLLSDSGFYLCAWSVVRTSGRTDTQYFGPGTRLTVL.

V is TRBV6-4 and J is TRBJ2-1; D remains unclear. The germline V gene has CDR1 MRHNA and CDR2 SNTAGT. V was clipped by 4 bases and J by 0 bases, with 13 bases between them. This CDR3 contains 16 residues. The CDR3 region is CASSVGGPSSYNEQFF. For the CDR3, the DNA is TGTGCCAGCAGTGTGGGTGGCCCTAGCTCCTACAATGAGCAGTTCTTC.

V and J are TRBV30 and TRBJ1-4; the match to TRBD1 covers 10 bases. Germline CDR1 is GTSNPN and CDR2 is SVGIG (reference sequence). CDR3 length: 14 amino acids. V was pared by 3 bases and J by 11 bases, with 9 bases of the junction left unmatched. CDR3 sequence reads: CAWSATGGTGKLFF. The CDR3 DNA reads as TGTGCCTGGAGCGCGACAGGGGGCACGGGGAAACTGTTTTTT.

The gene calls are TRBV5-5 and TRBJ2-2; D is ambiguous. Trimming left V 2 bases short and J 7 bases short, with 9 bases between. Looked up from germline, CDR1 is SGHKS and CDR2 is YYEKEE (reference sequence). The CDR3 runs 13 residues. The CDR3 DNA reads TGTGCCAGCAGCTTTCTTGGGAACGGGGAGCTGTTTTTT. Translation gives CASSFLGNGELFF.

The rearrangement joins TRBV29-1 to TRBJ1-2; D not resolved. The CDR3 totals 13 residues. Germline CDR1 is SQVTM and CDR2 is ANQGSEA. V was shortened by 4 bases and J by 8 bases, with 17 bases between the two germline ends. The CDR3 protein is CSVGGHLSWGYTF. CDR3 bases: TGCAGCGTTGGGGGTCATCTCTCCTGGGGCTACACCTTC.

This chain joins TRBV7-3 and TRBJ2-5; 8 bases fit TRBD2. The trim removed 0 bases at V and 5 bases at J, leaving 5 bases unmatched. The CDR3 is 15 amino acids. Germline V lookup: CDR1 SGHTA, CDR2 FQGTGA. The CDR3 sequence: CASSLTSGLAETQYF. The CDR3 nucleotides read TGTGCCAGCAGCTTAACGTCCGGACTAGCCGAGACCCAGTACTTC.